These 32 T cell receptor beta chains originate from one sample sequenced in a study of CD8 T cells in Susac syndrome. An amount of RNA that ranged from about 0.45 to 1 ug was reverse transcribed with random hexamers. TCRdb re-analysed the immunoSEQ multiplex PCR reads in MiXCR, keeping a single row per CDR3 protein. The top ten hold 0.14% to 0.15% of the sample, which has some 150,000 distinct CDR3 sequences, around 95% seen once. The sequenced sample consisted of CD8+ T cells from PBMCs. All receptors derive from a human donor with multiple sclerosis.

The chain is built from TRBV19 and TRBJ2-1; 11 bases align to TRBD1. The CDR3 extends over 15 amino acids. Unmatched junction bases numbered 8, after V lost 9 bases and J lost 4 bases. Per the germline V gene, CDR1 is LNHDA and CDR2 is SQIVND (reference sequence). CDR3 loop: CASVPGQGVYNEQFF. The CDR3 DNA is TGTGCCAGCGTCCCGGGACAGGGGGTTTACAATGAGCAGTTCTTC.

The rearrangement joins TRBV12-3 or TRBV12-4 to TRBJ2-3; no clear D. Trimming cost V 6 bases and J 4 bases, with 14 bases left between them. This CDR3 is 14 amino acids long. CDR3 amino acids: CASSRPASADTQYF. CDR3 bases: TGTGCCAGCAGCCGACCGGCAAGCGCAGATACGCAGTATTTT.

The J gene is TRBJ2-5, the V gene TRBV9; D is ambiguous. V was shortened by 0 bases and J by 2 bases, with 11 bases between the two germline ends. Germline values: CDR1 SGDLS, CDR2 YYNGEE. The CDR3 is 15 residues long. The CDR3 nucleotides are TGTGCCAGCAGCGTAGGTAGGGCGGTACAAGAGACCCAGTACTTC. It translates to CASSVGRAVQETQYF.

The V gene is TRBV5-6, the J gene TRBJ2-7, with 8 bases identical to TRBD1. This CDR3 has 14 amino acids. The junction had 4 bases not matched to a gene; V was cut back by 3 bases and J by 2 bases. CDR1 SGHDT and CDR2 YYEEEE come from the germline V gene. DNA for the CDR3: TGTGCCAGCAGCTGGGGGACAGGAGCCTACGAGCAGTACTTC. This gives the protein CASSWGTGAYEQYF.

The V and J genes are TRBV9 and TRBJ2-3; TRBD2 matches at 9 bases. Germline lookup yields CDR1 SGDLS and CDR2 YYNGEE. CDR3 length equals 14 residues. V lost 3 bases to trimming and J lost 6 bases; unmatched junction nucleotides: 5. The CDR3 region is CASSASGAWDTQYF. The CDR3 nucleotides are TGTGCCAGCAGCGCTAGCGGGGCCTGGGATACGCAGTATTTT.

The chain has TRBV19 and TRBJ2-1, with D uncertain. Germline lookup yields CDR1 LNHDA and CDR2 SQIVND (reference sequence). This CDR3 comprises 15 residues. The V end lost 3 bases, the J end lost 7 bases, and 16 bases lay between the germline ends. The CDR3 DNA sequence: TGTGCCAGTAGTATCCACACCTTTGCTGCTAATGAGCAGTTCTTC. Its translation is CASSIHTFAANEQFF.

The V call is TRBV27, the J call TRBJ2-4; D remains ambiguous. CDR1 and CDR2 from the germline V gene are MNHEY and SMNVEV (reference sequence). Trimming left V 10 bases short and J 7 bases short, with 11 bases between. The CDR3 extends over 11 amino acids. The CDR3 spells CATNLGNIQYF. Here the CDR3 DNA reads TGTGCCACCAACCTAGGGAACATTCAGTACTTC.

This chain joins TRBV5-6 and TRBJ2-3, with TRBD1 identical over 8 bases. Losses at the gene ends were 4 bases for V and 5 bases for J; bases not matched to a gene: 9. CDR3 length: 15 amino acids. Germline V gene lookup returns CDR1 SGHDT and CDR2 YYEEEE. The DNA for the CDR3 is TGTGCCAGCAGCACCAACAGGGGGGCGAGAGATACGCAGTATTTT. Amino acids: CASSTNRGARDTQYF.

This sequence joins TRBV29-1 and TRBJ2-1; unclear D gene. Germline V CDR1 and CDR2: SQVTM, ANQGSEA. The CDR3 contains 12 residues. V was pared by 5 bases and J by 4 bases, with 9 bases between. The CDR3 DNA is TGCAGCGTTTCAGAGGCATACAATGAGCAGTTCTTC. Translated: CSVSEAYNEQFF.

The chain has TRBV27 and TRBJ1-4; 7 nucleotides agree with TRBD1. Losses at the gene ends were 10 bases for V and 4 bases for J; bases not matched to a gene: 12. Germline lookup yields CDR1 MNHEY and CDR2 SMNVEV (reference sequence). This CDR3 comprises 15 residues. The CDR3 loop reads CATSRLTGINEKLFF. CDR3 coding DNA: TGTGCCACCAGCAGATTGACAGGGATTAATGAAAAACTGTTTTTT.

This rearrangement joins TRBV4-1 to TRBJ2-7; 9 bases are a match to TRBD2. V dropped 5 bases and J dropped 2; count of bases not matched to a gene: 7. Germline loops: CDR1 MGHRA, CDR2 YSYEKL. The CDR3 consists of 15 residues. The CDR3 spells CASSASGGPAYEQYF. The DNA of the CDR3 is TGCGCCAGCAGCGCAAGCGGGGGGCCCGCCTACGAGCAGTACTTC.

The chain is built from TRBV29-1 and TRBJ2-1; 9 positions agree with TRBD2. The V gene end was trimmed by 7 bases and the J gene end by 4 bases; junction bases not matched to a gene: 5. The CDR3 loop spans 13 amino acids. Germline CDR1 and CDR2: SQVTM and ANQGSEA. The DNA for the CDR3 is TGCAGCGGGATAGCGGGGGATTACAATGAGCAGTTCTTC. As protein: CSGIAGDYNEQFF.

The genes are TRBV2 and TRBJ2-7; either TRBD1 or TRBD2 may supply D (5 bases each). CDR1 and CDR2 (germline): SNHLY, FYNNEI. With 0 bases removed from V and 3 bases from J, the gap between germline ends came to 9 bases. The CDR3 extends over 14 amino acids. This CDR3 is CASSEARGFYEQYV. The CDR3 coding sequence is TGTGCCAGCAGTGAAGCGAGGGGTTTCTACGAGCAGTACGTC.

CDR3 DNA sequence: TGTGCCAGCGGTCTTCTAGCGAGCTCCTACAATGAGCAGTTCTTC. Encoded protein: CASGLLASSYNEQFF. The chain carries TRBV7-2 and TRBJ2-1, with D perhaps matching TRBD2 (6 bases). Germline V gene sequence: CDR1 SGHTA, CDR2 FQGNSA. This CDR3 is 15 amino acids long. Trimming shortened V by 8 bases and J by 0 bases, and 14 bases separated the two germline ends. Using reference TRBV7-2 and TRBJ2-1 for the parts outside the CDR3, the full variable domain is GAGVSQSPSNKVTEKGKDVELRCDPISGHTALYWYRQSLGQGLEFLIYFQGNSAPDKSGLPSDRFSAERTGGSVSTLTIQRTQQEDSAVYLCASGLLASSYNEQFFGPGTRLTVL.

Here the CDR3 DNA reads TGTGCCAGCAGCCTGGGGCTAGCGGAGAATGAGCAGTTCTTC. The encoded protein is CASSLGLAENEQFF. The genes are TRBV13 and TRBJ2-1; 7 bases map to TRBD2. Trimming at V came to 5 bases and at J to 7 bases, leaving 8 bases not matched to a gene. CDR3 length equals 14 residues. The germline V gene encodes CDR1 PRHDT and CDR2 FYEKMQ (reference sequence).

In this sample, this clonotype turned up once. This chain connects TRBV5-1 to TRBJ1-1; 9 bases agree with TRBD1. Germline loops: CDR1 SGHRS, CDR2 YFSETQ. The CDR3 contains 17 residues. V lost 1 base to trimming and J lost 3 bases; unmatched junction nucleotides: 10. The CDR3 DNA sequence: TGCGCCAGCAGCTTGCTGGGGGACAGGGTGAAGGACACTGAAGCTTTCTTT. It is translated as CASSLLGDRVKDTEAFF.

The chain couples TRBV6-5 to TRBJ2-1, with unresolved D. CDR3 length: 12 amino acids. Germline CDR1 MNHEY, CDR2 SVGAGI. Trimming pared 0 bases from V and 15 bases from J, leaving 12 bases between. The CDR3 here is CASSYSNSFPFF. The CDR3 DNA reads TGTGCCAGCAGTTACTCGAACTCCTTTCCGTTCTTC.

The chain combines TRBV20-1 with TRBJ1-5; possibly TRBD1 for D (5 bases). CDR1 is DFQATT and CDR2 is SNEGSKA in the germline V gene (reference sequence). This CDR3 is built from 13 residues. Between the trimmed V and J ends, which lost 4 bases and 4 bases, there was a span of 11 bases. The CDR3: CSATGPGNQPQHF. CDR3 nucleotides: TGCAGTGCTACGGGGCCGGGTAATCAGCCCCAGCATTTT.

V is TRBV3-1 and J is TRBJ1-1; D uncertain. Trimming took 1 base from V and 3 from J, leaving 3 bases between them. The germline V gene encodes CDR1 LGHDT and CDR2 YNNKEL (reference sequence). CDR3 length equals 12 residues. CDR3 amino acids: CASSQADTEAFF. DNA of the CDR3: TGTGCCAGCAGCCAAGCGGACACTGAAGCTTTCTTT.

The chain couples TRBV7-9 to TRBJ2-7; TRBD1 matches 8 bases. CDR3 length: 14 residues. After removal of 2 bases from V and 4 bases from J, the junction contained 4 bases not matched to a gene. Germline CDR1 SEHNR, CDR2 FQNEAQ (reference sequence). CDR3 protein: CASSLPGTGYEQYV. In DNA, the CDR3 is TGTGCCAGCAGCTTACCCGGGACAGGTTACGAGCAGTACGTC.

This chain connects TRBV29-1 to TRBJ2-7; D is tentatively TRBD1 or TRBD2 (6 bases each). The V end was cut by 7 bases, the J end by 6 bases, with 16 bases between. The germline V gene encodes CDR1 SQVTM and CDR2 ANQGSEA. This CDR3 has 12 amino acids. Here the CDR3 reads CSAGTMEGEQYF. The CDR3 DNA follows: TGCAGCGCCGGGACAATGGAGGGCGAGCAGTACTTC.

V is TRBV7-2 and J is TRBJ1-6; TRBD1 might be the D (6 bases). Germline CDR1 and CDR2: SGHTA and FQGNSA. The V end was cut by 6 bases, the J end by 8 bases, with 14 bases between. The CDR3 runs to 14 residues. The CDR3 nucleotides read TGTGCCAGCAGTTATACAGGGTATCATTCACCCCTCCACTTT. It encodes CASSYTGYHSPLHF.

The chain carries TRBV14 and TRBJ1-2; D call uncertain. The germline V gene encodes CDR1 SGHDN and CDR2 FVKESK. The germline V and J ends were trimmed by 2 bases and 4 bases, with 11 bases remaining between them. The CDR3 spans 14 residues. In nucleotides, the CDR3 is TGTGCCAGCAGCCAAATTTACGGAATCTATGGCTACACCTTC. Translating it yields CASSQIYGIYGYTF.

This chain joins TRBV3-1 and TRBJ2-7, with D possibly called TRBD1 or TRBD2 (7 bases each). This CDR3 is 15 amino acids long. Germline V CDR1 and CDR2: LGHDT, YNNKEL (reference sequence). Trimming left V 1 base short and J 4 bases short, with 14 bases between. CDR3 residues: CASSQGAGQPYEQYV. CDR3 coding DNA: TGTGCCAGCAGCCAAGGAGCGGGACAGCCATACGAGCAGTACGTC.

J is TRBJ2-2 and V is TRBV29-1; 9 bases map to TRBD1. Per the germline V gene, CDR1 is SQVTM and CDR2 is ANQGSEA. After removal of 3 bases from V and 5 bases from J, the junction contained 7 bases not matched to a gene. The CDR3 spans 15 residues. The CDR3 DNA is TGCAGCGTTGACCGGGACAGGGCAAAAACCGGGGAGCTGTTTTTT. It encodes CSVDRDRAKTGELFF.

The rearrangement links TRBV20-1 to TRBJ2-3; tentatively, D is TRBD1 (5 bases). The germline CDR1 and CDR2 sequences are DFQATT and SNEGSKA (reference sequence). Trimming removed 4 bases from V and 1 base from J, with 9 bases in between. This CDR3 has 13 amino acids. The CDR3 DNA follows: TGCAGTGCTACAGGGCAACGCACAGATACGCAGTATTTT. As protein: CSATGQRTDTQYF.

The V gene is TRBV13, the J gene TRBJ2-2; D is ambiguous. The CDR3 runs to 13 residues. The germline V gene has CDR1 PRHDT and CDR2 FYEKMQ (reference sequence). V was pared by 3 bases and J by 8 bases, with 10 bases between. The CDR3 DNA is TGTGCCAGCAGCTTCCGAACGAGGGGGGAGCTGTTTTTT. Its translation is CASSFRTRGELFF.

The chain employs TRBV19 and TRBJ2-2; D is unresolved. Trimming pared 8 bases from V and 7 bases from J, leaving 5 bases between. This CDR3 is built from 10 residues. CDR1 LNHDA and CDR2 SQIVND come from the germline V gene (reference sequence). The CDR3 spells CASGFGELFF. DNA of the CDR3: TGTGCCAGTGGTTTCGGGGAGCTGTTTTTT.

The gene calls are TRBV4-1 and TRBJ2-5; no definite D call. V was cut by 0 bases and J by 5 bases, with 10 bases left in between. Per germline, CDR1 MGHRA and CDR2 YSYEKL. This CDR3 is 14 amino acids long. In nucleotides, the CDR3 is TGCGCCAGCAGCCAAGATAGGACCCTTGAGACCCAGTACTTC. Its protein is CASSQDRTLETQYF.

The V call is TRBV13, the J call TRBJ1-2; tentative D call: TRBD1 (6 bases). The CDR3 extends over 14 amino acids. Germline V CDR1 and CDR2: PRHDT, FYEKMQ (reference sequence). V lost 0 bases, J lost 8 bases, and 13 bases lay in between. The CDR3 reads CASSLGAGALGYTF. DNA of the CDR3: TGTGCCAGCAGCTTAGGTGCAGGGGCGCTAGGCTACACCTTC.

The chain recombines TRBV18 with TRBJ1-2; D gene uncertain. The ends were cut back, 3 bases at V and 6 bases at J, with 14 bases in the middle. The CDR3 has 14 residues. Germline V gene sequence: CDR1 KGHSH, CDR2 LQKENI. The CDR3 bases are TGTGCCAGCTCACCCGAGGAGTTTATGGATGGCTACACCTTC. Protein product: CASSPEEFMDGYTF.

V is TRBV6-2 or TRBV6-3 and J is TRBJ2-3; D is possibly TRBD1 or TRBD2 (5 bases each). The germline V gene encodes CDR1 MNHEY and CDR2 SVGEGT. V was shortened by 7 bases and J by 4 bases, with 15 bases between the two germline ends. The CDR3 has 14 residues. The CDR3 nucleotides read TGTGCCAGCAACCCTGGGGGTTGGGCAGATACGCAGTATTTT. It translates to CASNPGGWADTQYF.